Here is one T cell receptor (beta chain) with its context. TCRdb re-called the 5' RACE reads and gives one entry per CDR3 protein, without DNA. The sample holds about 160,000 distinct CDR3 sequences. The data were taken from a study of T cells expressing NK-cell markers. Germline V CDR1 and CDR2: SGHRS, YFSETQ. This CDR3 is 14 amino acids long. The clonotype originates from a woman aged 18 to 75 in good health. Sequencing input: blood T cells: a sorted CD56 or NKG2C T cell subset, CD4+ or CD8+ T cells, or bulk PBMC T cells (not recorded which). The rearrangement links TRBV5-1 to TRBJ2-7; TCRdb reports TRBD1, a call that lacks DNA to check it against. CDR3 amino acids: CASMTESIGGEQYF.